Presented here are 9 T cell receptor beta chains from one specimen sequenced in a study of blood T cell repertoires in COVID-19. Measured with immunoSEQ multiplex PCR; TCRdb has only the in-frame clones, and not every one. The table shows fewer than 250,000 clones, with approximately 83% occurring only once. The sequenced material came from peripheral blood. These receptors came from a woman in her thirties or forties with active or convalescent COVID-19.

The chain joins TRBV5-1 to TRBJ1-6; D gene uncertain. CDR1 is SGHRS and CDR2 is YFSETQ in the germline V gene. The CDR3 is 13 amino acids. The germline V and J ends were trimmed by 0 bases and 6 bases, with 4 bases remaining between them. The DNA of the CDR3 is TGCGCCAGCAGCTTGGGTAGTAATTCACCCCTCCACTTT. This translates into CASSLGSNSPLHF.

The chain combines TRBV14 with TRBJ2-7; possible D gene TRBD2, 6 bases. V was cut by 1 base and J by 3 bases, with 19 bases left in between. The CDR3 contains 17 residues. Germline-derived CDR1 and CDR2 are SGHDN and FVKESK. CDR3 DNA: TGTGCCAGCAGCCAAGCGAAACCGGGACGGACTATCTACGAGCAGTACTTC. It yields the protein CASSQAKPGRTIYEQYF. The whole variable domain, remainder taken from reference TRBV14 and TRBJ2-7, is EAGVTQFPSHSVIEKGQTVTLRCDPISGHDNLYWYRRVMGKEIKFLLHFVKESKQDESGMPNNRFLAERTGGTYSTLKVQPAELEDSGVYFCASSQAKPGRTIYEQYFGPGTRLTVT.

This clone appeared a few times. The chain is built from TRBV28 and TRBJ2-5; no reliable D call. CDR1 is MDHEN, CDR2 SYDVKM, per germline. V lost 2 bases and J lost 1, with 5 bases in between. This CDR3 spans 13 amino acids. CDR3 DNA sequence: TGTGCCAGCAGTTTAAACAGCCAAGAGACCCAGTACTTC. Translation gives CASSLNSQETQYF.

The chain carries TRBV9 and TRBJ1-2; 7 bases map to TRBD1. The CDR3 totals 15 residues. With V trimmed by 3 bases and J by 3 bases, 8 bases remained unmatched. Germline V CDR1 and CDR2: SGDLS, YYNGEE. The CDR3: CASSADHRGYYGYTF. In DNA, the CDR3 is TGTGCCAGCAGCGCCGACCACAGGGGTTACTATGGCTACACCTTC.

This clone was counted only a few times. The V gene is TRBV19, the J gene TRBJ1-3; no definite D call. The CDR3 loop spans 13 amino acids. Germline CDR1 LNHDA, CDR2 SQIVND (reference sequence). V lost 6 bases and J lost 0, with 6 bases in between. The CDR3 DNA reads TGTGCCAGTAGCGGGAGCTCTGGAAACACCATATATTTT. Protein: CASSGSSGNTIYF.

The chain combines TRBV30 with TRBJ1-3; TRBD1 matches 7 bases. The CDR3 runs 16 residues. Germline V gives CDR1 GTSNPN, CDR2 SVGIG (reference sequence). After removal of 3 bases from V and 0 bases from J, the junction contained 8 bases not matched to a gene. The chain's CDR3 is CAWRETGSSSGNTIYF. In nucleotides, the CDR3 is TGTGCCTGGAGGGAGACAGGGTCGAGCTCTGGAAACACCATATATTTT.

The rearrangement uses TRBV7-2 and TRBJ1-2; TRBD1 aligns across 10 bases. From germline, CDR1 is SGHTA and CDR2 FQGNSA. The length of the CDR3 is 15 residues. J was trimmed by 7 bases and V by 5 bases; bases with no gene match: 10. The CDR3 DNA reads TGTGCCAGCAGCCCTAGGGACAGGGGTTTAGTTGGCTACACCTTC. Translating gives CASSPRDRGLVGYTF.

This clone was seen a handful of times. CDR3 DNA: TGTGCCAGCAGCTACAACCCCCGGACTAGCGACGAGCAGTACTTC. It is translated as CASSYNPRTSDEQYF. V is TRBV5-5 and J is TRBJ2-7, with 9 bases that match TRBD2. The CDR3 is made up of 15 amino acids. Germline loops: CDR1 SGHKS, CDR2 YYEKEE (reference sequence). The junction had 9 bases not matched to a gene; V was cut back by 3 bases and J by 5 bases.

The J gene is TRBJ1-2, the V gene TRBV15; possible D gene TRBD1, 6 bases. Trimming left V 0 bases short and J 5 bases short, with 10 bases between. This CDR3 has 14 amino acids. Per germline, CDR1 LNHNV and CDR2 YYDKDF (reference sequence). The CDR3 loop reads CATSRDQTGYGYTF. The DNA for the CDR3 is TGTGCCACCAGCAGAGATCAGACAGGATATGGCTACACCTTC.